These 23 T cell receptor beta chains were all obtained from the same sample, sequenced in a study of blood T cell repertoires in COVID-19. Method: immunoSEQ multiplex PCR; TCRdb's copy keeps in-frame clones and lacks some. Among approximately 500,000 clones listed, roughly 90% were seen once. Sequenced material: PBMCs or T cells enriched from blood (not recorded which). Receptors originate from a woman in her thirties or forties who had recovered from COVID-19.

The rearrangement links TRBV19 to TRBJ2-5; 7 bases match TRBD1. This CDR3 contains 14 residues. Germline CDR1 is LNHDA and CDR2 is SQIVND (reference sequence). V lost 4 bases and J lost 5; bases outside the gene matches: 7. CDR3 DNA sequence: TGTGCCAGTAGTAAAAGACAGGGAAGTGAGACCCAGTACTTC. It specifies CASSKRQGSETQYF.

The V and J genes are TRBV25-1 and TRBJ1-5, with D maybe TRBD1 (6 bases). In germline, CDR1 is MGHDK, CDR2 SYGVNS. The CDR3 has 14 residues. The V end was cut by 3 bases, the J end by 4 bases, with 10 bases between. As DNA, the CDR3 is TGTGCCAGCAGTGAGTCAAGGGGGAATCAGCCCCAGCATTTT. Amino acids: CASSESRGNQPQHF.

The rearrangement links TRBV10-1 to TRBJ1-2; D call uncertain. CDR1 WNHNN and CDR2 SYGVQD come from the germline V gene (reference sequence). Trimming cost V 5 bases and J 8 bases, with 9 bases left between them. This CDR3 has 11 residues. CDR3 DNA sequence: TGCGCCAGCAGTCTAGACGGAGGCTACACCTTC. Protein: CASSLDGGYTF.

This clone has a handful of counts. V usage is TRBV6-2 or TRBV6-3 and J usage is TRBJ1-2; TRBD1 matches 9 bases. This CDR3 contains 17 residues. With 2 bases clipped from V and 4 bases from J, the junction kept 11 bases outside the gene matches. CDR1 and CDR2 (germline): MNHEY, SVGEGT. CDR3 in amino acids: CASSYPFRTGAAYGYTF. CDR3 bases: TGTGCCAGCAGTTACCCCTTCCGGACAGGGGCGGCCTATGGCTACACCTTC.

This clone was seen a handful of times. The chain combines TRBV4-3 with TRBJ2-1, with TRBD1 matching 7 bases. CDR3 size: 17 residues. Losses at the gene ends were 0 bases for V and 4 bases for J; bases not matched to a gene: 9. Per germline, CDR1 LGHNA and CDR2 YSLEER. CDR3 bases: TGCGCCAGCAGCCAAGATCTTAGACAGGGTGGGTACAATGAGCAGTTCTTC. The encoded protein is CASSQDLRQGGYNEQFF.

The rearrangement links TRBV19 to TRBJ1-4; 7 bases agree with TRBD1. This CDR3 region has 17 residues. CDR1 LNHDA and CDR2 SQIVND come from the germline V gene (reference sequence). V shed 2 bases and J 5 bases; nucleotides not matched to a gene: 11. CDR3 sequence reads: CASSIRDSQSENEKLFF. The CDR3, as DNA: TGTGCCAGTAGTATACGGGACAGCCAAAGTGAAAATGAAAAACTGTTTTTT.

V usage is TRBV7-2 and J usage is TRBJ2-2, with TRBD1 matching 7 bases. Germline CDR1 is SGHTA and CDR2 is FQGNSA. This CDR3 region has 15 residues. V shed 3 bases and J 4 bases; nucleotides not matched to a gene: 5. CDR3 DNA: TGTGCCAGCAGCTTTCCGGGACAGAGCACCGGGGAGCTGTTTTTT. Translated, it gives CASSFPGQSTGELFF.

The CDR3: CASGPLSRDSSKQFF. The CDR3 nucleotides are TGCGCCAGCGGTCCCCTTTCGCGGGACTCCAGTAAGCAGTTCTTC. The chain employs TRBV5-1 and TRBJ2-1, with D possibly being TRBD2 (6 bases). The CDR3 spans 15 residues. The V gene lost 7 bases and the J gene lost 11 bases, with 25 bases spanning the gap. Germline lookup yields CDR1 SGHRS and CDR2 YFSETQ. The variable domain in full, with the rest retrieved from reference TRBV5-1 and TRBJ2-1, is KAGVTQTPRYLIKTRGQQVTLSCSPISGHRSVSWYQQTPGQGLQFLFEYFSETQRNKGNFPGRFSGRQFSNSRSEMNVSTLELGDSALYLCASGPLSRDSSKQFFGPGTRLTVL.

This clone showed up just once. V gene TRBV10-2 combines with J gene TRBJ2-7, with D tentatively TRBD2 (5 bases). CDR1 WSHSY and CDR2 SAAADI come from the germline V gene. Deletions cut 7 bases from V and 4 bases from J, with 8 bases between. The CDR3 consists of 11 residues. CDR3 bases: TGCGCCAGCATTTCGGGGTACGAGCAGTACTTC. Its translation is CASISGYEQYF.

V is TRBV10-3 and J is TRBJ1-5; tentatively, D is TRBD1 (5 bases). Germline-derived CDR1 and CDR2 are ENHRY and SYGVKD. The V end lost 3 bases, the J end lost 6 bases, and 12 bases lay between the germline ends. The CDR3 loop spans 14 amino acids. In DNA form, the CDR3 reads TGTGCCATCAGTGACGCAGGGAACGGTCAGCCCCAGCATTTT. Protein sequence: CAISDAGNGQPQHF.

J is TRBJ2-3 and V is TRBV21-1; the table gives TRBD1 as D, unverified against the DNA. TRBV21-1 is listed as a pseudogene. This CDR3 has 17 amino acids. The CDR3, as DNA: TGTGCCAGCAGCGTCGCCCTACAGGACAGGGTCATAGATACGCAGTATTTT. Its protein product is CASSVALQDRVIDTQYF.

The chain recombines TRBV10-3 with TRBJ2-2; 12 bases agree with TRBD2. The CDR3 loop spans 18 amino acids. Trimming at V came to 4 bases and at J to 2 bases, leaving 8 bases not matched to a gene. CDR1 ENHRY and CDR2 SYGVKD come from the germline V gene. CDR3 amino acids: CAISARGLAGGNTGELFF. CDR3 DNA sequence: TGTGCCATCAGTGCCAGGGGACTAGCGGGCGGCAACACCGGGGAGCTGTTTTTT.

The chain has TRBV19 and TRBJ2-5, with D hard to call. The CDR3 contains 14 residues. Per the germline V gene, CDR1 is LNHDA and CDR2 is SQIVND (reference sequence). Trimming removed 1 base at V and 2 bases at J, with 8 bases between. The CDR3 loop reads CASSIARQQETQYF. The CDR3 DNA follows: TGTGCCAGTAGTATAGCCCGCCAGCAAGAGACCCAGTACTTC.

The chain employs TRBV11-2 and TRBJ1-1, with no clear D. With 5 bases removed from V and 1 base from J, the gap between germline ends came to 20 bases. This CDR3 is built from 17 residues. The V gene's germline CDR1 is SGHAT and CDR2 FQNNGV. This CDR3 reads CASSTSQARVENTEAFF. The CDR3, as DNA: TGTGCCAGCAGCACATCCCAGGCCCGCGTTGAGAACACTGAAGCTTTCTTT.

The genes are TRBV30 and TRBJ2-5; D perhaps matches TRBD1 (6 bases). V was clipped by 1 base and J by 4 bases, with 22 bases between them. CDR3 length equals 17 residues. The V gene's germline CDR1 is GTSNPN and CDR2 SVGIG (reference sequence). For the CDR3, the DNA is TGTGCCTGGAGTGGTCTATACGGCAGGGGTTCTATAGAGACCCAGTACTTC. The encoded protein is CAWSGLYGRGSIETQYF.

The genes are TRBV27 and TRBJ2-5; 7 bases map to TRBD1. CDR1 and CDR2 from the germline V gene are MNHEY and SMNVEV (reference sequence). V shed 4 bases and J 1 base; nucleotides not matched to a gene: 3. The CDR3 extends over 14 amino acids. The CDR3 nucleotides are TGTGCCAGCAGTTCTCGGGACAGCCAAGAGACCCAGTACTTC. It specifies CASSSRDSQETQYF.

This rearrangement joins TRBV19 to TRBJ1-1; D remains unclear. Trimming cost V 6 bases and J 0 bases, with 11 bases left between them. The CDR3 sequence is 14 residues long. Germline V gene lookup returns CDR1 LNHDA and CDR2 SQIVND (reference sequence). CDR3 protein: CASRRSEMNTEAFF. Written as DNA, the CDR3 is TGTGCCAGTAGGAGGTCAGAGATGAACACTGAAGCTTTCTTT.

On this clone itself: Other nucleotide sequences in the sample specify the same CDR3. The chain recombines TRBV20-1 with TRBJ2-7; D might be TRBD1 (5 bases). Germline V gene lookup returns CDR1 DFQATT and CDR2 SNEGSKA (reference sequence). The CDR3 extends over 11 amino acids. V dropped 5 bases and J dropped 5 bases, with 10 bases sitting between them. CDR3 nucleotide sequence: TGCAGTGCTTCCCAGGGAAACGAGCAGTACTTC. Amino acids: CSASQGNEQYF.

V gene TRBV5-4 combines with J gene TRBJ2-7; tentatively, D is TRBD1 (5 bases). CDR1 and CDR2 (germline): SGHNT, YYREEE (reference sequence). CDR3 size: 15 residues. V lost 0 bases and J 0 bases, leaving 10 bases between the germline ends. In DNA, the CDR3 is TGTGCCAGCAGCTTGGGACAGTTAAGCTCCTACGAGCAGTACTTC. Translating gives CASSLGQLSSYEQYF.

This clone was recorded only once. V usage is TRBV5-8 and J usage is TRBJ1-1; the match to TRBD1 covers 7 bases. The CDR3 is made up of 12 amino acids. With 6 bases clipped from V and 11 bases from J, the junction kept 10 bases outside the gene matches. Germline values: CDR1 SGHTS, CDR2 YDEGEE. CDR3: CASNPIARGAFF. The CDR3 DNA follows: TGTGCCAGCAACCCAATAGCCAGGGGGGCTTTCTTT.

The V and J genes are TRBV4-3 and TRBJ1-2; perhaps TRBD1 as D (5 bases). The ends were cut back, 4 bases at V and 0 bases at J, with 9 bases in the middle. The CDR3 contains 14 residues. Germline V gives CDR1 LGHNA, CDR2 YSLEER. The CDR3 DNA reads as TGCGCCAGCAGCCCGACAGAAACTAACTATGGCTACACCTTC. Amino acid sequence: CASSPTETNYGYTF.

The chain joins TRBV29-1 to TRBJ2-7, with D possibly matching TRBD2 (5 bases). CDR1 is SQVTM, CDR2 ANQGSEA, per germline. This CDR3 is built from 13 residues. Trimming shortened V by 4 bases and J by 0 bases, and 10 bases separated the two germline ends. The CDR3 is CSVVRLHSYEQYF. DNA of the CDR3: TGCAGCGTTGTTAGACTACACTCCTACGAGCAGTACTTC.

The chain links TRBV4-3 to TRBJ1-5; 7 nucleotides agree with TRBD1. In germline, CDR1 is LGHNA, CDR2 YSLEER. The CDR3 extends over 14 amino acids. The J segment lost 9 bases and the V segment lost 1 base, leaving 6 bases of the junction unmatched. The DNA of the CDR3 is TGCGCCAGCAGCCAAGCAAAGGGGGCCTGGCCCCAGCATTTT. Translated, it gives CASSQAKGAWPQHF.